The entry below describes one T cell receptor (beta chain). This CDR3 contains 15 residues. Germline CDR1 LNHDA, CDR2 SQIVND (reference sequence). Losses at the gene ends were 7 bases for V and 4 bases for J; bases not matched to a gene: 6. The sample belongs to a study of blood T cell repertoires in COVID-19. Profiled with immunoSEQ multiplex PCR; TCRdb holds only in-frame clones, not every one. The sample holds approximately 82,000 clones, around 88% seen once. Sequenced input: peripheral blood. The TCR was taken from a man in his 70s with active or convalescent COVID-19. The genes are TRBV19 and TRBJ2-1, with 11 bases identical to TRBD2. The DNA of the CDR3 is TGTGCCAGTACTCGACTAGCGGGAAGATACAATGAGCAGTTCTTC. Its protein is CASTRLAGRYNEQFF. The full variable domain, its missing parts supplied by reference TRBV19 and TRBJ2-1, is DGGITQSPKYLFRKEGQNVTLSCEQNLNHDAMYWYRQDPGQGLRLIYYSQIVNDFQKGDIAEGYSVSREKKESFPLTVTSAQKNPTAFYLCASTRLAGRYNEQFFGPGTRLTVL.